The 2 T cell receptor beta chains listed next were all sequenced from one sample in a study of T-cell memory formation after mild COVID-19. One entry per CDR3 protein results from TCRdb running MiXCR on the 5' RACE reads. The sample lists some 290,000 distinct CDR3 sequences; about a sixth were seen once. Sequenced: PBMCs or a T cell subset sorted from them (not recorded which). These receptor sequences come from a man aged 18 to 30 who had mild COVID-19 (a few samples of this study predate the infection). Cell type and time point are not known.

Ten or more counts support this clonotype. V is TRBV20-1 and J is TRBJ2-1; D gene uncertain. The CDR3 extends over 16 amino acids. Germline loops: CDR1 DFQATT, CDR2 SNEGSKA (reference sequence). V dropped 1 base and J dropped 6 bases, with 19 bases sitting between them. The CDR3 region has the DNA TGCAGTGCTAGAGGCCCTGTGGTCTCCGCTAGCAATGAGCAGTTCTTC. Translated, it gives CSARGPVVSASNEQFF.

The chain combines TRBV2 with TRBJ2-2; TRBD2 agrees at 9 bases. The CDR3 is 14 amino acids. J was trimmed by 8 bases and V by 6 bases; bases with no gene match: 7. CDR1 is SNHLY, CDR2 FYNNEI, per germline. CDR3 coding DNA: TGTGCCAGCAGGGCGCGGGGGGGCATTGGGGAGCTGTTTTTT. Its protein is CASRARGGIGELFF.